Below, one TCR beta chain is given with its context. TCRdb re-derived calls from the RT-PCR reads in MiXCR, one entry per CDR3 protein. The data contain 650,000 to 700,000 distinct CDR3 sequences, 15% to 18% of them seen just once; the ten biggest clones take up around 10%. These data come from a study of response to subunit inactivated influenza vaccine. This TCR derives from a man over 45 who received an inactivated influenza vaccine. The material sequenced was PBMCs from blood, taken 11 to 12 days after vaccination.

The CDR3 reads CASSLEGQTYYEQYF. The CDR3 bases are TGTGCCAGCAGCTTGGAGGGACAGACTTACTACGAGCAGTACTTC. The chain uses TRBV5-5 and TRBJ2-7; TRBD1 matches at 7 bases. The CDR3 is 15 amino acids. CDR1 and CDR2 (germline): SGHKS, YYEKEE (reference sequence). The junction had 6 bases not matched to a gene; V was cut back by 0 bases and J by 3 bases.